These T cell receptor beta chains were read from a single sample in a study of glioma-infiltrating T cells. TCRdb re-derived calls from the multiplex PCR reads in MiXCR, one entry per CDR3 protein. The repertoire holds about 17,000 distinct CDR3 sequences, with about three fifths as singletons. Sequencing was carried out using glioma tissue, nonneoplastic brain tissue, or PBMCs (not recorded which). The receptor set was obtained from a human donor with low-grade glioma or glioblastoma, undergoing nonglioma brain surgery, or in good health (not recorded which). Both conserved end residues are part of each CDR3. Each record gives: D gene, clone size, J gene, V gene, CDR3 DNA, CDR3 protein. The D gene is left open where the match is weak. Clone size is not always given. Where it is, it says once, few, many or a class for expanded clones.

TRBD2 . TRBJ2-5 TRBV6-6 TGTGCCAGCAGTTACGTTAGCGGGGCCGCACAAGAGACCCAGTACTTC CASSYVSGAAQETQYF
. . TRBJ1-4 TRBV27 TGTGCCAGCAGTCTCACAGTATCCCCCAATGAAAAACTGTTTTTT CASSLTVSPNEKLFF
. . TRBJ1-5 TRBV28 TGTGCCAGCAGTTTTCAGGACCTCAGCAATCAGCCCCAGCATTTT CASSFQDLSNQPQHF
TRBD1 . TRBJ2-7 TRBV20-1 TGCAGTGCTAGTTACAGGGGTTACGAGCAGTACTTC CSASYRGYEQYF
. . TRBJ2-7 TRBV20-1 TGCAGTGCTGGGGGACACTCCTACGAGCAGTACTTC CSAGGHSYEQYF
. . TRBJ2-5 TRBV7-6 TGTGCCAGCAGCTCATCAAGTCGGGGCCAAGAGACCCAGTACTTC CASSSSSRGQETQYF
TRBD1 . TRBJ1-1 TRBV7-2 TGTGCCAGCAGCTTAGGGGACAGGGGGAAGAGTGAAGCTTTCTTT CASSLGDRGKSEAFF
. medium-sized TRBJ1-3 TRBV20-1 TGCAGTGCTAGTATGGGGGTTGGAAACACCATATATTTT CSASMGVGNTIYF
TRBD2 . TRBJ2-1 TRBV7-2 TGTGCCAGCAGCCCCCGTAGCGGGAGCTCCTACAATGAGCAGTTCTTC CASSPRSGSSYNEQFF
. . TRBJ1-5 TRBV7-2 TGTGCCAGCAGCTTAGAACTCCTCAATCAGCCCCAGCATTTT CASSLELLNQPQHF
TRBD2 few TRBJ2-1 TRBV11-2 TGTGCCAGCAGCTTAGTGTCTAGCGGGATTAACAATGAGCAGTTCTTC CASSLVSSGINNEQFF
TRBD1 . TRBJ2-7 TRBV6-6 TGTGCCAGCAGGGGGCCCGGGACAGGTCCCTACGAGCAGTACTTC CASRGPGTGPYEQYF
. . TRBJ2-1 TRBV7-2 TGTGCCAGCAGCGCCCAGGTTAGCTCCTACAATGAGCAGTTCTTC CASSAQVSSYNEQFF
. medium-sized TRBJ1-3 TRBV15 TGTGCCACCAGCAGAGGGGCCGGAAACACCATATATTTT CATSRGAGNTIYF
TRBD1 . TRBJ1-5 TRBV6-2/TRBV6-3 TGTGCCAGCAGTCCTCTCGACAGGGGGCAGGATCAGCCCCAGCATTTT CASSPLDRGQDQPQHF
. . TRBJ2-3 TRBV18 TGTGCCAGCTCACTCAACGGGCCAGATACGCAGTATTTT CASSLNGPDTQYF
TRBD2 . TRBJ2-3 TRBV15 TGTGCCACCAGCAGCCGGACTAGCGGGGCAGATACGCAGTATTTT CATSSRTSGADTQYF
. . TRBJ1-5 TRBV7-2 TGTGCCAGCAGCCTCCGACAGGGCAATCAGCCCCAGCATTTT CASSLRQGNQPQHF
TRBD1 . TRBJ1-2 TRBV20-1 TGCAGTGCCATAGGGGGCCATGGCTACACCTTC CSAIGGHGYTF
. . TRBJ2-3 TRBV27 TGTGCCAGCCGACTAGGGGGGAGATCCACAGATACGCAGTATTTT CASRLGGRSTDTQYF